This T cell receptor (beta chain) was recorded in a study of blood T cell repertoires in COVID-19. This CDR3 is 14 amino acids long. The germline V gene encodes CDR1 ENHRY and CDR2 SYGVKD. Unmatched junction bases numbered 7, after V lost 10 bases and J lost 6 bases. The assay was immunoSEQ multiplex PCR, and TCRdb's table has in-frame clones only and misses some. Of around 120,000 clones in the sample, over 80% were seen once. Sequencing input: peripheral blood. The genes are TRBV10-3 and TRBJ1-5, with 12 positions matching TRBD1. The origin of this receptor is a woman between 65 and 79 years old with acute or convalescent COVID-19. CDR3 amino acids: CATTGQGAGQPQHF. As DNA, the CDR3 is TGTGCCACCACGGGACAGGGGGCAGGTCAGCCCCAGCATTTT.